The T cell receptor (beta chain) described here comes from a study of T cell responses to AZD1222 COVID-19 vaccine. Points from the study as a whole: Two AZD1222 administrations were followed by greater Spike-specific TCR breadth and depth.

With regard to this clone: The antigen remains undetermined.

The data were produced by immunoSEQ multiplex PCR, yet TCRdb's version contains in-frame clones alone and is incomplete. The sample yields 150,000 to 200,000 clones, around 90% seen once. Germline assignment: CDR1 LGHNA and CDR2 YNFKEQ. Trimming stripped 0 bases from V and 5 bases from J, with 22 bases between. CDR3 length: 19 residues. Sequenced material: peripheral blood, taken 28 days after the second AZD1222 dose. The source of this sequence is an adult who received the AZD1222 COVID-19 vaccine. V is TRBV4-2 and J is TRBJ2-2; possible D gene TRBD2, 6 bases. The CDR3 DNA reads as TGTGCCAGCAGCCAAGATAGGAGGGTGAGGGCGGGTTGGACCGGGGAGCTGTTTTTT. Translating gives CASSQDRRVRAGWTGELFF.